Below, 2 T cell receptor beta chains from the same sample are listed, as sequenced in a study of cytomegalovirus exposure and HLA in healthy donors. PCR employed 60 Vbeta and 13 Jbeta primers. This table comes from immunoSEQ multiplex PCR, and its TCRdb copy is limited to in-frame clones, with some not included. The data show about 180,000 clones, approximately 84% seen once. Sequenced material: PBMCs. The receptors were sampled from a girl aged 10-17 years in good health and CMV-seropositive.

This clone has a single count. The rearrangement uses TRBV13 and TRBJ2-1; D not certain. V was clipped by 6 bases and J by 4 bases, with 13 bases between them. The CDR3 is 14 residues long. The germline V gene has CDR1 PRHDT and CDR2 FYEKMQ (reference sequence). CDR3 in amino acids: CASSHTEKYNEQFF. The DNA of the CDR3 is TGTGCCAGCAGTCATACCGAGAAATACAATGAGCAGTTCTTC.

This clone was counted a single time. This chain links TRBV29-1 with TRBJ2-1; possibly TRBD2 for D (6 bases). The V gene lost 3 bases and the J gene lost 8 bases, with 26 bases spanning the gap. The length of the CDR3 is 17 residues. The V gene's germline CDR1 is SQVTM and CDR2 ANQGSEA. CDR3 nucleotides: TGCAGCGTTGATTTCCTCGAGTCCGGACTGCGGGGCGATGAGCAGTTCTTC. Translation gives CSVDFLESGLRGDEQFF.